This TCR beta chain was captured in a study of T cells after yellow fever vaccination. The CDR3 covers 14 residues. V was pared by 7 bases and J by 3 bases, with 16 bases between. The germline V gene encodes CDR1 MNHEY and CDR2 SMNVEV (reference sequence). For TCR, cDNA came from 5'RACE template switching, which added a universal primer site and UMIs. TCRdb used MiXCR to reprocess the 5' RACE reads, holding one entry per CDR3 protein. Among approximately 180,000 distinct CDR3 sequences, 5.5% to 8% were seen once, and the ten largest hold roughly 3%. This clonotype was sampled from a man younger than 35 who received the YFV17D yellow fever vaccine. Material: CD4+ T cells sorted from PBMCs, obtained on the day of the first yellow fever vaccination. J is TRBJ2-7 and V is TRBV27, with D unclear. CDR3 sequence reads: CASKLSSFYYEQYF. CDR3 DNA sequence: TGTGCCAGCAAGCTTTCGAGTTTTTACTACGAGCAGTACTTC.